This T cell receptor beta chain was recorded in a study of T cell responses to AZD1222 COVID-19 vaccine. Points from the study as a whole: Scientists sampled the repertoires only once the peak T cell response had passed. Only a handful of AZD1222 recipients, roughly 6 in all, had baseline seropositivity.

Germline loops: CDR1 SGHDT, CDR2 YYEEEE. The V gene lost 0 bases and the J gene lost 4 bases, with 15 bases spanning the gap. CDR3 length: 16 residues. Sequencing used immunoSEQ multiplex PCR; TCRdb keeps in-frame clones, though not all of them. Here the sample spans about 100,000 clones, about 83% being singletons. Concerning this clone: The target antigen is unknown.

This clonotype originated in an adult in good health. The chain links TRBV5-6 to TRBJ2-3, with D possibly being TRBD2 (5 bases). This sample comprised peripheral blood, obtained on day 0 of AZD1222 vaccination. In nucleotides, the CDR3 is TGTGCCAGCAGCTTGGTTGTAGCTGGAGCGGCAGATACGCAGTATTTT. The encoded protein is CASSLVVAGAADTQYF.